This TCR beta chain was profiled in a study of cytomegalovirus exposure and HLA in healthy donors. Findings and caveats of the study: Cytomegalovirus association was assigned to more than 150 TCR beta chains.

The PCR had 60 Vbeta and 13 Jbeta primers. The method was immunoSEQ multiplex PCR; TCRdb's version includes in-frame clones alone and lacks a portion of them. The repertoire holds approximately 130,000 clones, about two thirds seen once, with roughly 3% in the top ten. The CDR3 consists of 15 residues. Germline loops: CDR1 KGHSH, CDR2 LQKENI. V gave up 0 bases and J gave up 2 bases, with 10 bases separating them. This clone was seen a few times. Its target is unknown. These donors, healthy bone marrow donors, were studied. The chain carries TRBV18 and TRBJ1-2, with D possibly being TRBD1 (6 bases). The sample was PBMCs. The sequence derives from a woman in her sixties or seventies in good health and CMV-seropositive. The CDR3 DNA sequence: TGTGCCAGCTCACCACCGGACAGTGCGAACTATGGCTACACCTTC. Translation gives CASSPPDSANYGYTF.